Listed here are 26 T cell receptor beta chains from one sample, sequenced in a study of shared clonotypes between healthy human individuals. Clones were sequenced by immunoSEQ multiplex PCR, and TCRdb holds only the in-frame ones, with some missing. The table shows under 1,100,000 clones, with 65% to 80% occurring only once. Sequencing used memory CD4+ T cells sorted from blood. The sample's subset: CD45RA-negative fraction. The receptor source for this set is a man between 18 and 35 years old in good health.

Concerning this clone itself: Given a much more abundant clone one base away, this may be a read error. The chain links TRBV5-6 to TRBJ2-5; D is uncertain. The J call may be faulty, since TRBJ2-7 better matches the DNA end. Germline assignment: CDR1 SGHDT and CDR2 YYEEEE. This CDR3 is 11 amino acids long. Here the CDR3 reads CASSSPYEQYF. The CDR3 coding sequence is TGTGCCAGCAGCTCCCCCTACGAGCAGTACTTC.

The CDR3 loop is CASSRNDRNTEAFF. The DNA for the CDR3 is TGTGCCAGCTCACGTAACGACAGGAACACTGAAGCTTTCTTT. The chain links TRBV18 to TRBJ1-1; tentative D call: TRBD1 (5 bases). The V end was cut by 4 bases, the J end by 1 base, with 10 bases between. Per the germline V gene, CDR1 is KGHSH and CDR2 is LQKENI. The CDR3 runs 14 residues.

The chain joins TRBV15 to TRBJ1-6; D gene ambiguous. Germline CDR1 and CDR2: LNHNV and YYDKDF (reference sequence). V lost 0 bases to trimming and J lost 7 bases, with 4 bases between them. There are 13 residues in the CDR3. DNA of the CDR3: TGTGCCACCAGCAGAGATGGGAATTCACCCCTCCACTTT. Amino acids: CATSRDGNSPLHF.

This clone was recorded a few times. The chain has TRBV28 and TRBJ1-5; TRBD1 is a possible D gene (6 bases). Trimming pared 3 bases from V and 2 bases from J, leaving 11 bases between. The CDR3 is 15 residues long. In germline, CDR1 is MDHEN, CDR2 SYDVKM. In DNA, the CDR3 is TGTGCCAGCAGTTTGGTCCCAGGGGGCAATCAGCCCCAGCATTTT. As protein: CASSLVPGGNQPQHF. Full variable domain (remainder filled in from reference TRBV28 and TRBJ1-5): DVKVTQSSRYLVKRTGEKVFLECVQDMDHENMFWYRQDPGLGLRLIYFSYDVKMKEKGDIPEGYSVSREKKERFSLILESASTNQTSMYLCASSLVPGGNQPQHFGDGTRLSIL.

There are a few counts of this clone. CDR3 DNA sequence: TGTGCCAGCAGGAACCAGCGGGGGTCGTGGGATACGCAGTATTTT. Translation gives CASRNQRGSWDTQYF. V usage is TRBV11-2 and J usage is TRBJ2-3, with 8 bases fitting TRBD2. V lost 6 bases and J lost 6; bases outside the gene matches: 11. The V gene's germline CDR1 is SGHAT and CDR2 FQNNGV. The CDR3 consists of 15 residues.

The chain has TRBV11-3 and TRBJ2-3; D gene ambiguous. The CDR3 spans 13 residues. Trimming shortened V by 5 bases and J by 2 bases, and 8 bases separated the two germline ends. Germline-derived CDR1 and CDR2 are SGHNT and YENEEA. The CDR3 DNA reads TGTGCCAGCAGCGACTGGGACACAGATACGCAGTATTTT. Translating it yields CASSDWDTDTQYF.

This clone has more than one count but fewer than ten. The rearrangement uses TRBV5-1 and TRBJ1-6, with no clear D. The V and J ends lost 4 bases and 8 bases respectively, with 13 bases between them. This CDR3 is 14 amino acids long. The germline V gene encodes CDR1 SGHRS and CDR2 YFSETQ. The CDR3 protein is CASSPRGADSPLHF. In DNA form, the CDR3 reads TGCGCCAGCAGCCCCCGAGGCGCGGATTCACCCCTCCACTTT.

This chain uses TRBV19 with TRBJ2-3, with 10 bases aligning to TRBD2. This CDR3 is 15 amino acids long. V was pared by 1 base and J by 3 bases, with 1 base of the junction left unmatched. CDR1 and CDR2 (germline): LNHDA, SQIVND (reference sequence). This CDR3 reads CASSIGTSGTDTQYF. For the CDR3, the DNA is TGTGCCAGTAGTATAGGGACTAGCGGAACAGATACGCAGTATTTT.

With regard to this clone: This same CDR3 is encoded by further DNA sequences in the sample. The V and J genes are TRBV5-1 and TRBJ2-2; no clear D. Germline CDR1 SGHRS, CDR2 YFSETQ. The V end was cut by 0 bases, the J end by 5 bases, with 8 bases between. This CDR3 region has 14 residues. The CDR3 DNA reads TGCGCCAGCAGCTTGGGTAAAGGAACCGGGGAGCTGTTTTTT. Translating it yields CASSLGKGTGELFF.

The genes are TRBV7-2 and TRBJ2-2, with 9 bases lining up with TRBD2. Losses at the gene ends were 2 bases for V and 4 bases for J; bases not matched to a gene: 2. Germline V lookup: CDR1 SGHTA, CDR2 FQGNSA. The CDR3 runs 15 residues. In DNA form, the CDR3 reads TGTGCCAGCAGCTTAAATAGCGGGGGCACCGGGGAGCTGTTTTTT. Its translation is CASSLNSGGTGELFF.

The chain recombines TRBV10-1 with TRBJ2-1, with D unclear. Between the trimmed V and J ends, which lost 0 bases and 6 bases, there was a span of 6 bases. The CDR3 consists of 13 residues. CDR1 is WNHNN and CDR2 is SYGVQD in the germline V gene (reference sequence). CDR3: CASSESDSNEQFF. The CDR3 nucleotides are TGCGCCAGCAGTGAGTCGGATTCCAATGAGCAGTTCTTC.

The V and J genes are TRBV5-1 and TRBJ1-4; maybe TRBD1 (5 bases). Per the germline V gene, CDR1 is SGHRS and CDR2 is YFSETQ. The germline V and J ends were trimmed by 2 bases and 7 bases, with 18 bases remaining between them. This CDR3 spans 16 amino acids. The CDR3 sequence: CASSFGSGVAGEKLFF. CDR3 in DNA: TGCGCCAGCAGCTTTGGATCGGGGGTCGCTGGTGAAAAACTGTTTTTT. The full variable domain, with the rest looked up from reference TRBV5-1 and TRBJ1-4, is KAGVTQTPRYLIKTRGQQVTLSCSPISGHRSVSWYQQTPGQGLQFLFEYFSETQRNKGNFPGRFSGRQFSNSRSEMNVSTLELGDSALYLCASSFGSGVAGEKLFFGSGTQLSVL.

This rearrangement joins TRBV30 to TRBJ2-5; D uncertain. The assigned J gene may be wrong: the sequence end matches TRBJ2-7 better. The germline V gene has CDR1 GTSNPN and CDR2 SVGIG (reference sequence). This CDR3 has 12 amino acids. The CDR3 is CAWSGRSYEQYF. In nucleotides, the CDR3 is TGTGCCTGGAGTGGGCGATCCTACGAGCAGTACTTC.

As to this clone: A junction boundary mismatches the germline segment, possibly from a read error. This chain connects TRBV11-1 to TRBJ2-3; 8 nucleotides match TRBD1. Germline CDR1 is SGHAT and CDR2 is FQDESV (reference sequence). The CDR3 has 17 residues. This CDR3 is CASSFRTGPTTTDAQYF. In DNA form, the CDR3 reads TGTGCCAGCAGCTTTCGGACAGGGCCCACAACCACAGATGCGCAGTATTTT.

The J gene is TRBJ1-5, the V gene TRBV15, with a possible D match to TRBD1 (5 bases). The CDR3 covers 15 residues. CDR1 and CDR2 (germline): LNHNV, YYDKDF (reference sequence). V was clipped by 3 bases and J by 3 bases, with 12 bases between them. The CDR3 here is CATSRGREFNQPQHF. Here the CDR3 DNA reads TGTGCCACCAGCAGGGGCAGGGAATTCAATCAGCCCCAGCATTTT.

The chain is built from TRBV7-6 and TRBJ2-1, with 12 bases fitting TRBD2. The CDR3 totals 15 residues. With V trimmed by 3 bases and J by 6 bases, 3 bases remained unmatched. Germline V gene lookup returns CDR1 SGHVS and CDR2 FNYEAQ. The CDR3 is CASSFLAGGSNEQFF. The CDR3 DNA follows: TGTGCCAGCAGCTTTCTAGCGGGAGGGAGCAATGAGCAGTTCTTC.

This clone came up many times. The chain employs TRBV7-9 and TRBJ1-2; unclear D gene. V lost 2 bases and J 3 bases, leaving 4 bases between the germline ends. Germline loops: CDR1 SEHNR, CDR2 FQNEAQ (reference sequence). This CDR3 is built from 12 residues. CDR3 nucleotides: TGTGCCAGCAGCTTATCGTACTATGGCTACACCTTC. Protein sequence: CASSLSYYGYTF. Combining the CDR3 with reference TRBV7-9 and TRBJ1-2 gives the whole variable domain DTGVSQNPRHKITKRGQNVTFRCDPISEHNRLYWYRQTLGQGPEFLTYFQNEAQLEKSRLLSDRFSAERPKGSFSTLEIQRTEQGDSAMYLCASSLSYYGYTFGSGTRLTVV.

About this clone itself: Additional DNA sequences in this sample encode the identical CDR3. This chain links TRBV7-2 with TRBJ1-6, with 7 bases matching TRBD1. This CDR3 has 15 amino acids. The V and J ends lost 2 bases and 7 bases, in that order; junction bases with no gene match: 5. Looked up from germline, CDR1 is SGHTA and CDR2 is FQGNSA. CDR3 in amino acids: CASSLLGGANSPLHF. The CDR3 nucleotides are TGTGCCAGCAGCTTATTAGGGGGCGCAAATTCACCCCTCCACTTT.

This chain links TRBV4-1 with TRBJ2-5; D is unclear. The CDR3 has 12 residues. Trimming stripped 0 bases from V and 7 bases from J, with 6 bases between. Germline V gene lookup returns CDR1 MGHRA and CDR2 YSYEKL. CDR3 sequence reads: CASSQDGATQYF. CDR3 coding DNA: TGCGCCAGCAGCCAAGATGGAGCGACCCAGTACTTC.

This clone was seen more than once but under ten times. The chain couples TRBV5-1 to TRBJ2-2, with D perhaps matching TRBD1 or TRBD2 (6 bases each). This CDR3 region has 16 residues. The V end was cut by 1 base, the J end by 0 bases, with 10 bases between. Germline V lookup: CDR1 SGHRS, CDR2 YFSETQ. The CDR3: CASSLYGGPNTGELFF. CDR3 sequence (DNA): TGCGCCAGCAGCTTGTACGGGGGCCCGAACACCGGGGAGCTGTTTTTT.

The V gene is TRBV19, the J gene TRBJ2-3; 7 bases map to TRBD2. Germline V CDR1 and CDR2: LNHDA, SQIVND (reference sequence). J was trimmed by 2 bases and V by 6 bases; bases with no gene match: 8. This CDR3 is built from 15 residues. The CDR3 region is CASSRGGGVTDTQYF. The CDR3 bases are TGTGCCAGTAGCCGTGGTGGGGGGGTCACAGATACGCAGTATTTT.

V gene TRBV6-5 combines with J gene TRBJ2-1, with a tentative D call TRBD2 (6 bases). The germline V gene has CDR1 MNHEY and CDR2 SVGAGI. Trimming pared 3 bases from V and 9 bases from J, leaving 15 bases between. This CDR3 is 14 amino acids long. The CDR3 reads CASSYLRGLGEQFF. CDR3 nucleotide sequence: TGTGCCAGCAGTTATCTGCGGGGCCTCGGTGAGCAGTTCTTC.

Of note for this clone: The same CDR3 can be traced to other DNA sequences in this sample. This chain uses TRBV6-1 with TRBJ1-5, with a weak D call TRBD1 (5 bases). The germline CDR1 and CDR2 sequences are MNHNS and SASEGT. The CDR3 covers 14 residues. V was trimmed by 3 bases and J by 1 base, leaving 7 bases between them. The CDR3 protein is CASSESGSNQPQHF. CDR3 nucleotide sequence: TGTGCCAGCAGTGAGTCAGGGAGCAATCAGCCCCAGCATTTT.

This clone was counted only a few times. CDR3 coding DNA: TGTGCCAGCAGCACCCGCAGGGGAGGAATAAAAGAGACCCAGTACTTC. Translation gives CASSTRRGGIKETQYF. The chain is built from TRBV11-2 and TRBJ2-5; D possibly matches TRBD1 or TRBD2 (6 bases each). CDR1 is SGHAT and CDR2 is FQNNGV in the germline V gene. Trimming took off 5 bases at V and 3 bases at J, with 19 bases between the two ends. This CDR3 has 16 amino acids.

The rearrangement joins TRBV5-4 to TRBJ1-3, with 8 bases lining up with TRBD1. This CDR3 has 14 residues. The V gene end was trimmed by 4 bases and the J gene end by 3 bases; junction bases not matched to a gene: 3. CDR1 is SGHNT and CDR2 is YYREEE in the germline V gene (reference sequence). CDR3 protein: CASSLDRVGNTIYF. Written as DNA, the CDR3 is TGTGCCAGCAGCCTGGACAGGGTTGGAAACACCATATATTTT.

The genes are TRBV5-1 and TRBJ2-3; D call uncertain. This CDR3 is 12 amino acids long. Trimming took off 4 bases at V and 4 bases at J, with 7 bases between the two ends. Germline lookup yields CDR1 SGHRS and CDR2 YFSETQ. The chain's CDR3 is CASSANPDTQYF. In nucleotides, the CDR3 is TGCGCCAGCAGCGCAAACCCAGATACGCAGTATTTT.